A single sample is the source of the 3 T cell receptor beta chains below, sequenced in a study of identical twins. TCRdb re-called the 5' RACE reads with MiXCR, one entry per CDR3 protein. The sample yields about 890,000 distinct CDR3 sequences, over 9% seen once. The same data also went into a second study, on yellow fever vaccine responses in identical twins.

The sample consisted of PBMCs. The source is a woman aged 18-29 years in good health.

This clonotype was recorded many times. The chain links TRBV6-5 to TRBJ1-4; 10 bases are shared with TRBD1. Germline V gene lookup returns CDR1 MNHEY and CDR2 SVGAGI. The CDR3 contains 14 residues. The V segment lost 2 bases and the J segment 6 bases; nucleotides outside the gene matches: 0. The CDR3, as DNA: TGTGCCAGCAGTTACGGGACAGGGGATGAAAAACTGTTTTTT. It is translated as CASSYGTGDEKLFF.

This clonotype was counted a single time. The chain uses TRBV20-1 and TRBJ2-1, with a weak D call TRBD2 (6 bases). The V gene lost 0 bases and the J gene lost 8 bases, with 23 bases spanning the gap. The CDR3 length is 17 residues. The V gene's germline CDR1 is DFQATT and CDR2 SNEGSKA (reference sequence). CDR3 in DNA: TGCAGTGCTAGAGACCCGCCGCAGGAGGGTAAAATCGATGAGCAGTTCTTC. It encodes CSARDPPQEGKIDEQFF.

This clonotype was recorded at least ten times. The chain links TRBV5-1 to TRBJ1-1; D is possibly TRBD1 (5 bases). Per the germline V gene, CDR1 is SGHRS and CDR2 is YFSETQ. Trimming took 0 bases from V and 5 from J, leaving 14 bases between them. CDR3 length: 15 residues. The CDR3 sequence is CASSLGITGGTEAFF. As DNA, the CDR3 is TGCGCCAGCAGCTTGGGTATAACCGGGGGGACTGAAGCTTTCTTT.